One sample yielded the 17 T cell receptor beta chains listed below, sequenced in a study of blood T cell repertoires in COVID-19 (dated by TCRdb to 2019 to 2021). Libraries were made using the immunoSEQ multiplex PCR assay. In TCRdb, the immuneACCESS table is reduced to in-frame sequences with V and J assigned. These tables do not hold every clone; where another copy was compared, an unresolved V gene accounts for under half, and the others remain unexplained. The sample table lists roughly 140,000 clones, around 84% of them with a count of one. Jointly, the top ten make up approximately 12% of the sample. The sequencing input was peripheral blood. The origin of the receptors is a man between 60 and 75 years old with active or convalescent COVID-19.

The chain combines TRBV10-3 with TRBJ1-3; D possibly corresponds to TRBD1 (5 bases). V lost 0 bases, J lost 2 bases, and 8 bases lay in between. Germline lookup yields CDR1 ENHRY and CDR2 SYGVKD. The CDR3 length is 15 residues. The chain's CDR3 is CAISESGGTGNTIYF. The CDR3 coding sequence is TGTGCCATCAGTGAGTCGGGGGGAACTGGAAACACCATATATTTT.

This chain connects TRBV27 to TRBJ1-2, with D perhaps TRBD1 (5 bases). V lost 8 bases and J 2 bases, leaving 12 bases between the germline ends. This CDR3 spans 13 amino acids. Germline V gene lookup returns CDR1 MNHEY and CDR2 SMNVEV (reference sequence). The CDR3 DNA sequence: TGTGCCAGCCTCGGGGCGGGGAACTATGGCTACACCTTC. This gives the protein CASLGAGNYGYTF.

This sequence joins TRBV9 and TRBJ2-6; tentative D call: TRBD1 (6 bases). The CDR3 loop spans 16 amino acids. Germline V CDR1 and CDR2: SGDLS, YYNGEE. V was pared by 3 bases and J by 0 bases, with 10 bases between. CDR3 residues: CASSEGEISGANVLTF. For the CDR3, the DNA is TGTGCCAGCAGCGAGGGGGAGATCTCTGGGGCCAACGTCCTGACTTTC.

The chain combines TRBV4-3 with TRBJ2-1; possible D gene TRBD2, 5 bases. This CDR3 is built from 16 residues. The germline gives CDR1 LGHNA, CDR2 YSLEER. V lost 1 base to trimming and J lost 5 bases, with 15 bases between them. The DNA for the CDR3 is TGCGCCAGCAGCCAAGGGGTTAGCGAGAACGACAATGAGCAGTTCTTC. Its protein product is CASSQGVSENDNEQFF.

The chain combines TRBV11-2 with TRBJ2-7; 7 nucleotides align to TRBD1. Germline CDR1 SGHAT, CDR2 FQNNGV. With V trimmed by 6 bases and J by 2 bases, 10 bases remained unmatched. The CDR3 extends over 15 amino acids. The CDR3 DNA reads TGTGCCAGCAGTTTTACAGGGGCCGCGACCTACGAGCAGTACTTC. This sequence encodes CASSFTGAATYEQYF.

The chain combines TRBV5-5 with TRBJ2-7; 7 bases fit TRBD1. Germline trimming cut 4 bases from V and 3 bases from J; bases unmatched to any gene: 4. This CDR3 spans 13 amino acids. Looked up from germline, CDR1 is SGHKS and CDR2 is YYEKEE (reference sequence). In nucleotides, the CDR3 is TGTGCCAGCAGCGCGTGGGACAGCTACGAGCAGTACTTC. This codes for CASSAWDSYEQYF.

The chain uses TRBV24-1 and TRBJ2-3; tentatively, D is TRBD2 (6 bases). The CDR3 contains 16 residues. Trimming took off 3 bases at V and 3 bases at J, with 15 bases between the two ends. Germline V lookup: CDR1 KGHDR, CDR2 SFDVKD. CDR3 in DNA: TGTGCCACCAGTGATACTAGGAGGGAAGTAACAGATACGCAGTATTTT. Protein product: CATSDTRREVTDTQYF.

This clone was found once. The chain uses TRBV10-3 and TRBJ1-6, with a weak D call TRBD1 (6 bases). Trimming stripped 3 bases from V and 8 bases from J, with 11 bases between. The CDR3 is 14 amino acids. Germline CDR1 reads ENHRY; CDR2 reads SYGVKD. CDR3 sequence reads: CAISDSTGDSPLHF. CDR3 bases: TGTGCCATCAGTGATTCGACAGGTGATTCACCCCTCCACTTT.

The V call is TRBV7-2, the J call TRBJ2-2; TRBD1 matches at 7 bases. V gave up 6 bases and J gave up 2 bases; unmatched junction bases: 9. This CDR3 spans 16 amino acids. CDR1 is SGHTA, CDR2 FQGNSA, per germline. The CDR3 here is CASSIRQGLNTGELFF. CDR3 bases: TGTGCCAGCAGTATCCGACAGGGTTTAAACACCGGGGAGCTGTTTTTT.

This chain connects TRBV5-1 to TRBJ2-7; 9 bases match TRBD1. The length of the CDR3 is 14 residues. Germline-derived CDR1 and CDR2 are SGHRS and YFSETQ. J was trimmed by 2 bases and V by 4 bases; bases with no gene match: 4. The CDR3 protein is CASSRTGVTYEQYF. CDR3 DNA sequence: TGCGCCAGCAGCCGGACAGGGGTAACCTACGAGCAGTACTTC. Complete variable domain (other parts from reference TRBV5-1 and TRBJ2-7): KAGVTQTPRYLIKTRGQQVTLSCSPISGHRSVSWYQQTPGQGLQFLFEYFSETQRNKGNFPGRFSGRQFSNSRSEMNVSTLELGDSALYLCASSRTGVTYEQYFGPGTRLTVT.

The genes are TRBV29-1 and TRBJ1-1; D may be TRBD1 (6 bases). The CDR3 runs 13 residues. Trimming took off 5 bases at V and 0 bases at J, with 10 bases between the two ends. CDR1 SQVTM and CDR2 ANQGSEA come from the germline V gene. The CDR3 DNA sequence: TGCAGCGTTTTAGACAGGTTGAACACTGAAGCTTTCTTT. The encoded protein is CSVLDRLNTEAFF.

The V gene is TRBV12-5, the J gene TRBJ2-2; 9 positions agree with TRBD1. This CDR3 has 16 residues. Germline CDR1 reads LGHNT; CDR2 reads FRNRAP. The junction had 7 bases not matched to a gene; V was cut back by 2 bases and J by 6 bases. CDR3 in amino acids: CASGLPSGQGPGELFF. CDR3 in DNA: TGTGCTAGTGGTTTGCCTTCGGGACAGGGCCCCGGGGAGCTGTTTTTT.

This chain uses TRBV5-1 with TRBJ2-1, with 9 positions matching TRBD2. The CDR3 sequence is 15 residues long. Unmatched junction bases numbered 6, after V lost 8 bases and J lost 0 bases. Per the germline V gene, CDR1 is SGHRS and CDR2 is YFSETQ. Here the CDR3 DNA reads TGCGCCAGTACGACTAGCGGAAACTCCTACAATGAGCAGTTCTTC. Amino acid sequence: CASTTSGNSYNEQFF.

This clone has only one observation. This rearrangement joins TRBV10-3 to TRBJ2-2; 7 nucleotides match TRBD1. This CDR3 spans 16 amino acids. CDR1 is ENHRY and CDR2 is SYGVKD in the germline V gene. V was clipped by 0 bases and J by 7 bases; unmatched bases: 8. The CDR3, as DNA: TGTGCCATCAGTGAGTCGATAAAGGGGGCCATCGGGGAGCTGTTTTTT. Amino acid sequence: CAISESIKGAIGELFF.

The CDR3 DNA follows: TGTGCCAGTAGTTTAGGGGGAGGCACAGATACGCAGTATTTT. This gives the protein CASSLGGGTDTQYF. The V and J genes are TRBV19 and TRBJ2-3; maybe TRBD1 (6 bases). Germline CDR1 LNHDA, CDR2 SQIVND (reference sequence). This CDR3 is 14 amino acids long. Trimming cost V 5 bases and J 1 base, with 10 bases left between them.

This clone showed up just once. The chain is built from TRBV4-2 and TRBJ1-2; 7 bases line up with TRBD1. Germline assignment: CDR1 LGHNA and CDR2 YNFKEQ. V gave up 3 bases and J gave up 2 bases; unmatched junction bases: 6. The CDR3 is 15 amino acids. DNA of the CDR3: TGTGCCAGCAGCCAGAACAGGGGAAACAACTATGGCTACACCTTC. This encodes CASSQNRGNNYGYTF.

V gene TRBV28 combines with J gene TRBJ1-1; 8 nucleotides agree with TRBD1. The CDR3 runs to 15 residues. V gave up 6 bases and J gave up 0 bases; unmatched junction bases: 6. CDR1 MDHEN and CDR2 SYDVKM come from the germline V gene. CDR3 in amino acids: CASRQQGGMNTEAFF. The CDR3 DNA sequence: TGTGCCAGCAGGCAACAGGGGGGCATGAACACTGAAGCTTTCTTT. The full variable domain, in which reference TRBV28 and TRBJ1-1 provide the parts outside the CDR3, is DVKVTQSSRYLVKRTGEKVFLECVQDMDHENMFWYRQDPGLGLRLIYFSYDVKMKEKGDIPEGYSVSREKKERFSLILESASTNQTSMYLCASRQQGGMNTEAFFGQGTRLTVV.